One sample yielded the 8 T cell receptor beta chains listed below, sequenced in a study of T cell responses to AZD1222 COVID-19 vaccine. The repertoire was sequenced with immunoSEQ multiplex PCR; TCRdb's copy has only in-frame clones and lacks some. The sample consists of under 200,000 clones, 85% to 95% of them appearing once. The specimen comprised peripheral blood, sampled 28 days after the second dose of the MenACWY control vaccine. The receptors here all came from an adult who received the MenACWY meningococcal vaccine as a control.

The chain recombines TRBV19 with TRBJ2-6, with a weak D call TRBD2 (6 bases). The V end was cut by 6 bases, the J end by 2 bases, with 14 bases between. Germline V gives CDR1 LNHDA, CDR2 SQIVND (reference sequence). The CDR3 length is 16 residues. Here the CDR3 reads CASSLGGGAGANVLTF. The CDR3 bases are TGTGCCAGTAGCTTGGGTGGAGGGGCTGGGGCCAACGTCCTGACTTTC.

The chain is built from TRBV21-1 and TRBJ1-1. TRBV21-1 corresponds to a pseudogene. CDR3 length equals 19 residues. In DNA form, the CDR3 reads TGTGCCAGCAGCAAAGGACGGGGAGGTCGCCGGGGGAGGAACACTGAAGCTTTCTTT. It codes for CASSKGRGGRRGRNTEAFF.

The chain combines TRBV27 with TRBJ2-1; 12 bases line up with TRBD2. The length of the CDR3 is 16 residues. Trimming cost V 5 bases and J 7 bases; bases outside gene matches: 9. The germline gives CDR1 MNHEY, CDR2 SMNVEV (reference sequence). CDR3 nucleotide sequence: TGTGCCAGCAGTGCGAGACTAGCGGGAGTTAAGAATGAGCAGTTCTTC. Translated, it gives CASSARLAGVKNEQFF.

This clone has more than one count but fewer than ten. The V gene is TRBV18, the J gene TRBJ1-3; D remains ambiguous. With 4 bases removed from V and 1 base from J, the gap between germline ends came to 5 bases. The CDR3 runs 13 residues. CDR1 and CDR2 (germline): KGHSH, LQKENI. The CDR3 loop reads CASSLISGNTIYF. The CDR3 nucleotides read TGTGCCAGCTCACTTATATCTGGAAACACCATATATTTT.

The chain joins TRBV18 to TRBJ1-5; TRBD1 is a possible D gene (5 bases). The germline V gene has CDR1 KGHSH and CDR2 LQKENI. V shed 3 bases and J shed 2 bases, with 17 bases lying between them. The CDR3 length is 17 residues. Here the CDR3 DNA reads TGTGCCAGCTCACCGGGGACGGGAGGTCTGGGCAATCAGCCCCAGCATTTT. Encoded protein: CASSPGTGGLGNQPQHF.

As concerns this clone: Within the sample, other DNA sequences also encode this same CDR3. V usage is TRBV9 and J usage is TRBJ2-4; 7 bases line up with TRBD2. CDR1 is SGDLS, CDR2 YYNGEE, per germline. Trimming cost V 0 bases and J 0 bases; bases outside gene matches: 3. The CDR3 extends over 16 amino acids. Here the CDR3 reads CASSVAPGGAKNIQYF. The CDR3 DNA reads TGTGCCAGCAGCGTAGCTCCGGGGGGAGCCAAAAACATTCAGTACTTC. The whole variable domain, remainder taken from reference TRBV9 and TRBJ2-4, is DSGVTQTPKHLITATGQRVTLRCSPRSGDLSVYWYQQSLDQGLQFLIQYYNGEERAKGNILERFSAQQFPDLHSELNLSSLELGDSALYFCASSVAPGGAKNIQYFGAGTRLSVL.

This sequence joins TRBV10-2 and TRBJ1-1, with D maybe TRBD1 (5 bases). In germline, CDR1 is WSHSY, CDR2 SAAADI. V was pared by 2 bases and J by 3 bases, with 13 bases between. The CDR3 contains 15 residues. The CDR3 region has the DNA TGCGCCAGCAGTGAGGAGGGGCGGTTGGACACTGAAGCTTTCTTT. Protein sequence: CASSEEGRLDTEAFF.

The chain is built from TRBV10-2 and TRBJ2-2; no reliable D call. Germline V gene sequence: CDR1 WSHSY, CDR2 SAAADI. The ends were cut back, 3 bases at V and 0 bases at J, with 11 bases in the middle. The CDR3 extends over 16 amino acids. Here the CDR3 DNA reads TGCGCCAGCAGTGATCGGGTTGTTTCGAACACCGGGGAGCTGTTTTTT. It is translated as CASSDRVVSNTGELFF.